The clone carrying this T cell receptor (beta chain) has at least ten counts. Its antigen is not identified. This sample was included in a study of T-cell memory formation after mild COVID-19. Study details: TCR clusters largely stayed donor specific.

Whole-study findings and limits: CD4+ contracting clones were found mainly in CM and EM, and CD8+ ones in EMRA.

TCRdb passed the 5' RACE reads through MiXCR, listing each CDR3 protein once. The data show 200,000 to 250,000 distinct CDR3 sequences, roughly a tenth seen once. Sequencing was done on a sample of PBMCs or a T cell subset sorted from them (not recorded which). The clonotype comes from a man aged 18 to 30 who had mild COVID-19 (a few samples of this study predate the infection). Cell type and time point are not known.

The CDR3 is CASRTGTTVAGELFF. The CDR3, as DNA: TGCGCCAGCAGGACCGGGACTACAGTTGCCGGGGAGCTGTTTTTT. The chain has TRBV5-1 and TRBJ2-2, with 7 bases lining up with TRBD2. Looked up from germline, CDR1 is SGHRS and CDR2 is YFSETQ. This CDR3 spans 15 amino acids. V was pared by 5 bases and J by 6 bases, with 10 bases of the junction left unmatched.